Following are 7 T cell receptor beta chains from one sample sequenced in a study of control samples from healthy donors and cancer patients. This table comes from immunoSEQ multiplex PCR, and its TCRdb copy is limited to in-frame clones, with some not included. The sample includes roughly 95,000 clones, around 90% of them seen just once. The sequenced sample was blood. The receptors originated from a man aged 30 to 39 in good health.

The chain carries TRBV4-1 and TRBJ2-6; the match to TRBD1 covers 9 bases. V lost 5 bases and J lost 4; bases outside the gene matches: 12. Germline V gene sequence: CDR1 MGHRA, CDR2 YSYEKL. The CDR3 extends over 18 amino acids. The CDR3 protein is CASSRGAGQGSGANVLTF. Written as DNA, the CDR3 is TGCGCCAGCAGCAGGGGAGCGGGACAGGGCTCCGGGGCCAACGTCCTGACTTTC.

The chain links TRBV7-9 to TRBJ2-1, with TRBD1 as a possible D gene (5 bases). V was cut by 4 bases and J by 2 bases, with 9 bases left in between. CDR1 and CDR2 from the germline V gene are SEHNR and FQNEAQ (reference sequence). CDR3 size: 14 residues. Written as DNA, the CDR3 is TGTGCCAGCAGCTATGACAGCCCCTACAATGAGCAGTTCTTC. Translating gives CASSYDSPYNEQFF.

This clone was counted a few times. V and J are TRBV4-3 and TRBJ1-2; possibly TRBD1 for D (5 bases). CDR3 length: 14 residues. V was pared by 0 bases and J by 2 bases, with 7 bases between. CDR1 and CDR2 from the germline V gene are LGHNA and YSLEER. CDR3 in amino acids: CASSQDDRNYGYTF. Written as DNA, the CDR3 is TGCGCCAGCAGCCAAGATGACAGAAACTATGGCTACACCTTC.

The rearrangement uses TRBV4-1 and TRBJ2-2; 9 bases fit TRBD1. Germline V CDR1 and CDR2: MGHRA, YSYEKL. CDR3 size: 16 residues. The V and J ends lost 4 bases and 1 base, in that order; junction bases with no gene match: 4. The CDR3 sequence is CASSRRTGENTGELFF. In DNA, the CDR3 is TGCGCCAGCAGCCGTCGGACAGGGGAGAACACCGGGGAGCTGTTTTTT.

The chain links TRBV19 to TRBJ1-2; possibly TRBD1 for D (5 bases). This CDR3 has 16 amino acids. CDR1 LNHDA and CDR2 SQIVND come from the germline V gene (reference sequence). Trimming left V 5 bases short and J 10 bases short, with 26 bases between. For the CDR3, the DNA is TGTGCCAGTAGTCCCCCGTTTAGGGGCAAAAGGGTGGACTACACCTTC. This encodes CASSPPFRGKRVDYTF.

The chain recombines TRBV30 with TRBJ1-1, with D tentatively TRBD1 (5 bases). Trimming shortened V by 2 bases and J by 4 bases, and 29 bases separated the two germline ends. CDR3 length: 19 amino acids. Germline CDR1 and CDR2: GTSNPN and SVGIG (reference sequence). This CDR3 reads CAWSPPIRDLVGPVTEAFF. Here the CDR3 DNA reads TGTGCCTGGAGTCCACCGATCCGGGACCTGGTTGGCCCGGTCACTGAAGCTTTCTTT.

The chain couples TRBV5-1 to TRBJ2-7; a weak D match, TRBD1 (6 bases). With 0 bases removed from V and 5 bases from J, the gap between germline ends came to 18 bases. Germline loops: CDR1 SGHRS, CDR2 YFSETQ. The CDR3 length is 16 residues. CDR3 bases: TGCGCCAGCAGCTTGGGTTTTAGAGGGGGATTGGACGAGCAGTACTTC. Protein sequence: CASSLGFRGGLDEQYF.